These 26 T cell receptor beta chains came from one sample sequenced in a study of human T cells and chemical hapten exposure. Specified time point: patch test 1, 2 weeks after DPC sensitization. The treatment denotes: therapeutic diphenylcyclopropenone sensitization with weekly scalp DPC. A single record per CDR3 protein comes from TCRdb applying MiXCR to the RACE reads. Of about 82,000 distinct CDR3 sequences detected, roughly 10% appear once; the ten largest clones hold around 4%. The source was whole blood, collected in connection with sensitization to the hapten diphenylcyclopropenone (DPC). The source is a woman in her forties or fifties with alopecia areata. Some clones in this sample may be carry-over from other donors' samples.

A few counts support this clonotype. V gene TRBV20-1 combines with J gene TRBJ2-3; 7 bases line up with TRBD1. This CDR3 is 12 amino acids long. The V segment lost 7 bases and the J segment 1 base; nucleotides outside the gene matches: 2. CDR1 is DFQATT, CDR2 SNEGSKA, per germline (reference sequence). The CDR3: CSGTGGTDTQYF. CDR3 coding DNA: TGCAGTGGGACAGGAGGCACAGATACGCAGTATTTT.

In this sample, this clonotype turned up many times. This chain joins TRBV6-2 or TRBV6-3 and TRBJ1-1; D gene ambiguous. V was pared by 2 bases and J by 1 base, with 11 bases between. The germline V gene encodes CDR1 MNHEY and CDR2 SVGEGT. CDR3 length equals 15 residues. The CDR3 loop reads CASSYGGVGNTEAFF. In DNA form, the CDR3 reads TGTGCCAGCAGTTACGGTGGGGTTGGGAACACTGAAGCTTTCTTT.

This clonotype was seen repeatedly, ten times or more. V usage is TRBV4-2 and J usage is TRBJ1-2; TRBD1 agrees at 7 bases. Germline assignment: CDR1 LGHNA and CDR2 YNFKEQ. The V segment lost 2 bases and the J segment 4 bases; nucleotides outside the gene matches: 4. The CDR3 length is 14 residues. The CDR3 DNA reads TGTGCCAGCAGCCAACCGGACAGGTCCTATGGCTACACCTTC. It encodes CASSQPDRSYGYTF.

A word on this clonotype: One end of the junction varies from germline; a read error may be responsible. This chain joins TRBV3-1 and TRBJ1-4, with TRBD1 as a possible D gene (5 bases). This CDR3 has 13 residues. Germline CDR1 LGHDT, CDR2 YNNKEL (reference sequence). The CDR3 spells CASKFRGNEKLYF. In nucleotides, the CDR3 is TGTGCCAGCAAGTTTCGGGGGAATGAAAAACTGTATTTT.

This clonotype was recorded many times. The CDR3 sequence is CASTRPHAGYNEQFF. As DNA, the CDR3 is TGTGCCAGCACCAGACCACATGCAGGATACAATGAGCAGTTCTTC. The rearrangement joins TRBV6-5 to TRBJ2-1; D gene ambiguous. V lost 7 bases and J 4 bases, leaving 17 bases between the germline ends. Germline assignment: CDR1 MNHEY and CDR2 SVGAGI. This CDR3 has 15 amino acids.

This clonotype appeared a few times. The rearrangement joins TRBV6-1 to TRBJ2-4; D is unresolved. The CDR3 runs to 17 residues. Trimming removed 2 bases at V and 0 bases at J, with 14 bases between. Germline-derived CDR1 and CDR2 are MNHNS and SASEGT. CDR3 residues: CASSEPAGMLAKNIQYF. The CDR3 bases are TGTGCCAGCAGTGAACCGGCAGGAATGTTAGCCAAAAACATTCAGTACTTC.

This clonotype came up a few times. V is TRBV20-1 and J is TRBJ2-7, with 9 bases that match TRBD2. Germline V gene lookup returns CDR1 DFQATT and CDR2 SNEGSKA (reference sequence). The CDR3 runs to 14 residues. With 4 bases clipped from V and 3 bases from J, the junction kept 7 bases outside the gene matches. In nucleotides, the CDR3 is TGCAGTGCTAAACCTAGCGGGAATTACTACGAGCAGTACTTC. Amino acid sequence: CSAKPSGNYYEQYF.

This clonotype came up many times. The chain has TRBV5-4 and TRBJ2-7, with D perhaps matching TRBD2 (5 bases). The germline V gene encodes CDR1 SGHNT and CDR2 YYREEE (reference sequence). CDR3 length: 14 residues. V shed 0 bases and J shed 3 bases, with 10 bases lying between them. CDR3 sequence: CASSLEGGDYEQYF. The CDR3 region has the DNA TGTGCCAGCAGCTTGGAAGGAGGTGACTACGAGCAGTACTTC.

This clonotype was seen many times. The CDR3 nucleotides read TGCGCCAGCAGTTCTGGGGGCCTCGAAGCTTTCTTT. Translation: CASSSGGLEAFF. The V call is TRBV10-2, the J call TRBJ1-1, with D possibly TRBD1 on 6 matching bases. V lost 5 bases, J lost 8 bases, and 12 bases lay in between. Germline CDR1 WSHSY, CDR2 SAAADI. The CDR3 runs 12 residues.

In this sample, this clonotype turned up many times. V usage is TRBV6-2 or TRBV6-3 and J usage is TRBJ1-5; D gene ambiguous. Looked up from germline, CDR1 is MNHEY and CDR2 is SVGEGT. CDR3 length equals 15 residues. V was cut by 5 bases and J by 3 bases, with 14 bases left in between. CDR3: CASSTGGSANQPQHF. DNA of the CDR3: TGTGCCAGCAGTACGGGAGGTAGCGCCAATCAGCCCCAGCATTTT.

This chain joins TRBV24-1 and TRBJ1-5; 11 bases map to TRBD1. With V trimmed by 9 bases and J by 6 bases, 9 bases remained unmatched. The germline CDR1 and CDR2 sequences are KGHDR and SFDVKD. This CDR3 is built from 15 residues. CDR3 coding DNA: TGTGCCACCGCCTCCGGGACAGGGGGAGGTCAGCCCCAGCATTTT. Its protein product is CATASGTGGGQPQHF.

The chain joins TRBV28 to TRBJ2-7; 7 bases match TRBD2. Looked up from germline, CDR1 is MDHEN and CDR2 is SYDVKM. The CDR3 is 14 amino acids. With V trimmed by 2 bases and J by 5 bases, 6 bases remained unmatched. The CDR3: CASSLRSGVHEQYF. The CDR3 bases are TGTGCCAGCAGTTTAAGGAGCGGGGTCCACGAGCAGTACTTC.

The V call is TRBV20-1, the J call TRBJ2-7, with D perhaps given as TRBD1 or TRBD2 (5 bases each). The CDR3 runs 12 residues. Germline V gives CDR1 DFQATT, CDR2 SNEGSKA (reference sequence). V lost 5 bases, J lost 1 base, and 9 bases lay in between. The CDR3 spells CSAEGTSYEQYF. The CDR3 DNA is TGCAGTGCTGAGGGGACGTCCTACGAGCAGTACTTC.

This clonotype has ten or more counts. The genes are TRBV20-1 and TRBJ2-7; D gene uncertain. The V gene lost 4 bases and the J gene lost 1 base, with 5 bases spanning the gap. The CDR3 has 11 residues. Germline V gene sequence: CDR1 DFQATT, CDR2 SNEGSKA (reference sequence). The CDR3 sequence: CSATKSYEQYF. CDR3 DNA sequence: TGCAGTGCTACCAAGTCCTACGAGCAGTACTTC.

This clonotype appeared a few times. V gene TRBV7-2 combines with J gene TRBJ2-2; D is possibly TRBD2 (6 bases). The CDR3 runs to 16 residues. Germline CDR1 is SGHTA and CDR2 is FQGNSA. The germline V and J ends were trimmed by 1 base and 3 bases, with 12 bases remaining between them. The CDR3 is CASSLVPSAHTGELFF. The DNA of the CDR3 is TGTGCCAGCAGCTTAGTTCCTAGCGCGCACACCGGGGAGCTGTTTTTT.

This clonotype was seen a few times. The chain links TRBV30 to TRBJ2-7; no definite D call. There are 14 residues in the CDR3. Looked up from germline, CDR1 is GTSNPN and CDR2 is SVGIG (reference sequence). Trimming pared 3 bases from V and 0 bases from J, leaving 12 bases between. CDR3 protein: CAWSAGSVSYEQYF. CDR3 sequence (DNA): TGTGCCTGGAGCGCCGGGTCAGTCTCCTACGAGCAGTACTTC.

This clonotype has only a few counts. The genes are TRBV4-3 and TRBJ1-4; unclear D gene. This CDR3 comprises 14 residues. The V and J ends lost 4 bases and 5 bases respectively, with 11 bases between them. The germline V gene encodes CDR1 LGHNA and CDR2 YSLEER. CDR3 coding DNA: TGCGCCAGCAGCCGAAGGGCCGGGAATGAAAAACTGTTTTTT. This translates into CASSRRAGNEKLFF.

This clonotype was seen only a few times. DNA for the CDR3: TGCAGTGCTAGAAAGGACGGTCGAGGCAATTCACCCCTCCACTTT. Its protein product is CSARKDGRGNSPLHF. V usage is TRBV20-1 and J usage is TRBJ1-6; D is unclear. The germline gives CDR1 DFQATT, CDR2 SNEGSKA (reference sequence). This CDR3 contains 15 residues. The V end lost 2 bases, the J end lost 7 bases, and 15 bases lay between the germline ends.

This clonotype was seen at least ten times. This chain uses TRBV7-9 with TRBJ1-6; a weak D match, TRBD1 (5 bases). CDR1 is SEHNR and CDR2 is FQNEAQ in the germline V gene (reference sequence). V lost 5 bases to trimming and J lost 9 bases, with 20 bases between them. CDR3 length: 16 residues. This CDR3 reads CASSLKGPFGGSPLHF. The CDR3 DNA is TGTGCCAGCAGCCTAAAGGGACCCTTCGGCGGTTCACCCCTCCACTTT. The whole variable domain, remainder taken from reference TRBV7-9 and TRBJ1-6, is DTGVSQNPRHKITKRGQNVTFRCDPISEHNRLYWYRQTLGQGPEFLTYFQNEAQLEKSRLLSDRFSAERPKGSFSTLEIQRTEQGDSAMYLCASSLKGPFGGSPLHFGNGTRLTVT.

A remark on this clonotype: A much larger clone sits a single nucleotide away, making a read error possible. The V gene is TRBV12-3 or TRBV12-4, the J gene TRBJ1-1; D gene uncertain. The CDR3 is 14 residues long. The CDR3 DNA sequence: TGTGCCAGCAGTATCCGGGTCCTATACACTGTAGCTTTCTTT. Amino acids: CASSIRVLYTVAFF.

The chain has TRBV4-2 and TRBJ2-3, with 11 positions matching TRBD1. The CDR3 is 16 residues long. The J segment lost 5 bases and the V segment lost 1 base, leaving 5 bases of the junction unmatched. Germline CDR1 reads LGHNA; CDR2 reads YNFKEQ. CDR3 loop: CASSQAQGQGVDTQYF. CDR3 DNA sequence: TGTGCCAGCAGCCAAGCGCAGGGACAGGGGGTAGATACGCAGTATTTT.

This rearrangement joins TRBV11-2 to TRBJ2-5, with TRBD2 matching 12 bases. V shed 3 bases and J 1 base; nucleotides not matched to a gene: 3. CDR3 length: 16 amino acids. In germline, CDR1 is SGHAT, CDR2 FQNNGV. CDR3 sequence: CASSFTSGGLQETQYF. CDR3 DNA: TGTGCCAGCAGCTTTACTAGCGGGGGGCTCCAAGAGACCCAGTACTTC.

The chain uses TRBV28 and TRBJ2-7; D might be TRBD1 (5 bases). The CDR3 is 15 amino acids. CDR1 and CDR2 (germline): MDHEN, SYDVKM. Trimming left V 4 bases short and J 4 bases short, with 17 bases between. CDR3 residues: CASSYVKGQQYEQYV. In nucleotides, the CDR3 is TGTGCCAGCAGTTACGTTAAGGGGCAACAATACGAGCAGTACGTC.

This clonotype was counted only a few times. The rearrangement uses TRBV7-2 and TRBJ2-3; D perhaps matches TRBD2 (5 bases). This CDR3 spans 15 amino acids. CDR1 is SGHTA and CDR2 is FQGNSA in the germline V gene. Trimming cost V 3 bases and J 5 bases, with 15 bases left between them. The CDR3, as DNA: TGTGCCAGCAGCTTCAGCGGTTTTCCGGTAGATACGCAGTATTTT. Translated, it gives CASSFSGFPVDTQYF.

This chain links TRBV9 with TRBJ1-6, with 10 nucleotides matching TRBD1. Germline-derived CDR1 and CDR2 are SGDLS and YYNGEE. The CDR3 has 15 residues. The J segment lost 6 bases and the V segment lost 3 bases, leaving 3 bases of the junction unmatched. CDR3 loop: CASSGRTGGNSPLHF. CDR3 DNA: TGTGCCAGCAGCGGACGGACAGGGGGTAATTCACCCCTCCACTTT. Complete variable domain (other parts from reference TRBV9 and TRBJ1-6): DSGVTQTPKHLITATGQRVTLRCSPRSGDLSVYWYQQSLDQGLQFLIQYYNGEERAKGNILERFSAQQFPDLHSELNLSSLELGDSALYFCASSGRTGGNSPLHFGNGTRLTVT.

The sample holds many counts of this clonotype. The chain carries TRBV7-9 and TRBJ1-1; D gene ambiguous. The CDR3 consists of 11 residues. Between the trimmed V and J ends, which lost 5 bases and 10 bases, there was a span of 11 bases. Per germline, CDR1 SEHNR and CDR2 FQNEAQ (reference sequence). For the CDR3, the DNA is TGTGCCAGCAGCCTGCCGGAGGTAGCTTTCTTT. Translated, it gives CASSLPEVAFF.